The clone carrying this T cell receptor beta chain has ten or more counts. The data were obtained in a study of T-cell reconstitution after alpha-beta-depleted transplantation in children. It was with unique molecular identifiers that the TCRbeta library was prepared. TCRdb passed the PCR reads through MiXCR, listing each CDR3 protein once. This table has some 490,000 distinct CDR3 sequences, around 12% appearing once. The TCR was taken from a human donor who donated a stem cell graft to a child with combined immunodeficiency. The source material was PBMCs from the stem cell graft donor, sampled from the stem cell graft.

This CDR3 is CASSQDTVQYF. CDR3 DNA: TGTGCCAGCAGCCAAGACACGGTGCAGTACTTC. The chain links TRBV3-1 to TRBJ2-7, with D uncertain. V lost 0 bases and J lost 9, with 6 bases in between. Germline values: CDR1 LGHDT, CDR2 YNNKEL (reference sequence). The CDR3 sequence is 11 residues long.